These 16 T cell receptor beta chains share one sample of origin, sequenced in a study of cytomegalovirus exposure and HLA in healthy donors. Primers for the PCR totalled 60 Vbeta and 13 Jbeta. Measured with immunoSEQ multiplex PCR; TCRdb has only the in-frame clones, and not every one. The data hold 150,000 or so clones, with roughly 73% observed a single time. Sequenced: PBMCs. These receptors were obtained from a man aged 18 to 30 in good health and CMV-seropositive.

The chain employs TRBV18 and TRBJ1-3; D is possibly TRBD1 (6 bases). Germline values: CDR1 KGHSH, CDR2 LQKENI. The CDR3 has 16 residues. V dropped 3 bases and J dropped 0 bases, with 12 bases sitting between them. The CDR3 DNA reads as TGTGCCAGCTCACCGGACAGACCCCTCTCTGGAAACACCATATATTTT. Translated: CASSPDRPLSGNTIYF.

V is TRBV19 and J is TRBJ1-5; perhaps TRBD1 as D (6 bases). The germline V and J ends were trimmed by 6 bases and 4 bases, with 19 bases remaining between them. The V gene's germline CDR1 is LNHDA and CDR2 SQIVND (reference sequence). The CDR3 is made up of 16 amino acids. The CDR3 region is CASRTDRQVNNQPQHF. The CDR3, as DNA: TGTGCCAGTAGAACCGACCGACAGGTGAATAATCAGCCCCAGCATTTT. Supplemented by reference TRBV19 and TRBJ1-5, the full variable domain reads DGGITQSPKYLFRKEGQNVTLSCEQNLNHDAMYWYRQDPGQGLRLIYYSQIVNDFQKGDIAEGYSVSREKKESFPLTVTSAQKNPTAFYLCASRTDRQVNNQPQHFGDGTRLSIL.

Written as DNA, the CDR3 is TGTGCCAGCAGTTTGTCCCCGTACAATGAGCAGTTCTTC. Protein sequence: CASSLSPYNEQFF. This chain connects TRBV27 to TRBJ2-1; D is unresolved. Germline V gene lookup returns CDR1 MNHEY and CDR2 SMNVEV (reference sequence). This CDR3 is 13 amino acids long. The ends were cut back, 3 bases at V and 4 bases at J, with 7 bases in the middle.

The chain employs TRBV6-5 and TRBJ1-1; D is possibly TRBD1 (6 bases). Deletions cut 4 bases from V and 5 bases from J, with 17 bases between. Germline lookup yields CDR1 MNHEY and CDR2 SVGAGI. This CDR3 is built from 15 residues. This CDR3 is CASSSDRTFTTEAFF. The DNA of the CDR3 is TGTGCCAGCAGTTCCGACAGGACGTTTACGACTGAAGCTTTCTTT.

This chain connects TRBV9 to TRBJ2-1; tentatively, D is TRBD1 (6 bases). This CDR3 is 15 amino acids long. Germline CDR1 SGDLS, CDR2 YYNGEE. The V end lost 0 bases, the J end lost 8 bases, and 15 bases lay between the germline ends. The CDR3 loop reads CASSVEGGGWDEQFF. CDR3 DNA: TGTGCCAGCAGCGTAGAAGGGGGTGGGTGGGATGAGCAGTTCTTC. The entire variable domain, with the rest obtained from reference TRBV9 and TRBJ2-1, is as follows: DSGVTQTPKHLITATGQRVTLRCSPRSGDLSVYWYQQSLDQGLQFLIQYYNGEERAKGNILERFSAQQFPDLHSELNLSSLELGDSALYFCASSVEGGGWDEQFFGPGTRLTVL.

This chain connects TRBV14 to TRBJ2-1, with D maybe TRBD2 (5 bases). CDR3 length equals 12 residues. Germline V lookup: CDR1 SGHDN, CDR2 FVKESK. Trimming removed 1 base from V and 9 bases from J, with 7 bases in between. Here the CDR3 DNA reads TGTGCCAGCAGCCAAGTAGGGAGTGAGCAGTTCTTC. It codes for CASSQVGSEQFF.

This chain links TRBV7-2 with TRBJ2-1; no reliable D call. Deletions cut 4 bases from V and 6 bases from J, with 19 bases between. Germline V gene sequence: CDR1 SGHTA, CDR2 FQGNSA. This CDR3 region has 16 residues. CDR3: CASSSPSAAPGNEQFF. Written as DNA, the CDR3 is TGTGCCAGCAGCTCCCCCTCGGCGGCTCCGGGCAATGAGCAGTTCTTC.

The chain couples TRBV18 to TRBJ2-7; 12 bases are shared with TRBD2. CDR1 KGHSH and CDR2 LQKENI come from the germline V gene. The CDR3 sequence is 16 residues long. With 1 base clipped from V and 5 bases from J, the junction kept 6 bases outside the gene matches. Here the CDR3 reads CASSPLTSGSLNEQYF. The CDR3 DNA reads TGTGCCAGCTCACCACTGACTAGCGGGAGCTTAAACGAGCAGTACTTC.

This chain links TRBV29-1 with TRBJ1-2; no definite D call. The germline V gene has CDR1 SQVTM and CDR2 ANQGSEA. V lost 4 bases and J lost 0, with 6 bases in between. The length of the CDR3 is 12 residues. The CDR3 bases are TGCAGCGTTGTGGGCACTAACTATGGCTACACCTTC. It encodes CSVVGTNYGYTF.

V usage is TRBV6-5 and J usage is TRBJ2-7; 8 bases agree with TRBD1. V shed 5 bases and J 3 bases; nucleotides not matched to a gene: 9. Germline CDR1 and CDR2: MNHEY and SVGAGI. This CDR3 comprises 15 residues. As DNA, the CDR3 is TGTGCCAGCAGTCGCTTCGGACAGGGTATCTACGAGCAGTACTTC. Its translation is CASSRFGQGIYEQYF.

On this clone: This sample includes further DNA sequences coding for the same CDR3. V usage is TRBV7-9 and J usage is TRBJ2-7; no clear D. Between the trimmed V and J ends, which lost 5 bases and 3 bases, there was a span of 14 bases. Per the germline V gene, CDR1 is SEHNR and CDR2 is FQNEAQ (reference sequence). The CDR3 length is 14 residues. The CDR3 loop is CASSLVAQYYEQYF. The CDR3, as DNA: TGTGCCAGCAGCCTAGTTGCCCAGTACTACGAGCAGTACTTC.

CDR3 in DNA: TGTGCCAGCAGCGTCCGGGACTACCTCGAGACCCAGTACTTC. Its protein is CASSVRDYLETQYF. This sequence joins TRBV7-2 and TRBJ2-5, with TRBD2 identical over 7 bases. The trim removed 5 bases at V and 5 bases at J, leaving 8 bases unmatched. Germline lookup yields CDR1 SGHTA and CDR2 FQGNSA. The CDR3 is 14 amino acids.

This clone was seen once. The chain carries TRBV28 and TRBJ2-7, with 8 bases fitting TRBD2. Germline loops: CDR1 MDHEN, CDR2 SYDVKM. The CDR3 runs 14 residues. V lost 6 bases, J lost 0 bases, and 4 bases stayed unmatched. The CDR3, as DNA: TGTGCCAGCAGAATAGCGGGGAGCTCCTACGAGCAGTACTTC. Its translation: CASRIAGSSYEQYF. Variable domain in full (rest from reference TRBV28 and TRBJ2-7): DVKVTQSSRYLVKRTGEKVFLECVQDMDHENMFWYRQDPGLGLRLIYFSYDVKMKEKGDIPEGYSVSREKKERFSLILESASTNQTSMYLCASRIAGSSYEQYFGPGTRLTVT.

The genes are TRBV28 and TRBJ2-6; TRBD1 matches 7 bases. The V and J ends lost 6 bases and 2 bases, in that order; junction bases with no gene match: 4. Per the germline V gene, CDR1 is MDHEN and CDR2 is SYDVKM. This CDR3 comprises 15 residues. The chain's CDR3 is CASSTGAPGANVLTF. In nucleotides, the CDR3 is TGTGCCAGCAGCACAGGGGCTCCTGGGGCCAACGTCCTGACTTTC.

V is TRBV14 and J is TRBJ1-1, with D maybe TRBD1 (5 bases). In germline, CDR1 is SGHDN, CDR2 FVKESK. This CDR3 comprises 15 residues. Trimming stripped 4 bases from V and 0 bases from J, with 12 bases between. The CDR3 nucleotides are TGTGCCAGCAGCCCTCAAGGGGCCGTGAACACTGAAGCTTTCTTT. It yields the protein CASSPQGAVNTEAFF.

This clone was seen only once. V usage is TRBV7-8 and J usage is TRBJ2-1, with a possible D match to TRBD2 (6 bases). Germline V gives CDR1 SGHVS, CDR2 FQNEAQ. The CDR3 is 15 residues long. The ends were cut back, 1 base at V and 5 bases at J, with 12 bases in the middle. CDR3 sequence: CASSLVPGLDNEQFF. CDR3 DNA: TGTGCCAGCAGCTTAGTCCCGGGACTGGACAATGAGCAGTTCTTC.